This T cell receptor beta chain appears in the sequencing data of a study of blood T cell repertoires in COVID-19. CDR1 is LGHDT, CDR2 YNNKEL, per germline (reference sequence). The ends were cut back, 2 bases at V and 2 bases at J, with 10 bases in the middle. The CDR3 totals 14 residues. Only in-frame clones appear in the TCRdb table, and some are missing; sequencing was by immunoSEQ multiplex PCR. This sample carries approximately 110,000 clones, roughly 74% of them seen once, and the ten largest clones take over 5.5%. The material sequenced was peripheral blood. The sequence derives from an elderly man with COVID-19, enrolled during active disease. The rearrangement joins TRBV3-1 (or the pseudogene TRBV3-2) to TRBJ2-7; maybe TRBD1 (5 bases). The CDR3 DNA follows: TGTGCCAGCAGCCAACCAGACAGAACCTACGAGCAGTACTTC. This translates into CASSQPDRTYEQYF.